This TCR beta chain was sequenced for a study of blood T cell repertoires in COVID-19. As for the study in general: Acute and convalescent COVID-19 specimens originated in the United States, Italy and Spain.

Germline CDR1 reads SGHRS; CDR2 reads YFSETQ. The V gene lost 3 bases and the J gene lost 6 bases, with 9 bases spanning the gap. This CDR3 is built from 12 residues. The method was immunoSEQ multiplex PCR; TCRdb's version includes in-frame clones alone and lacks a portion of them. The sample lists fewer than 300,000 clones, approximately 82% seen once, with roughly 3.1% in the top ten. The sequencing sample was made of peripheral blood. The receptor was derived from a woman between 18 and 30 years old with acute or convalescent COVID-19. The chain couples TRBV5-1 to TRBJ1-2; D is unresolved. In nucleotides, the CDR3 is TGCGCCAGCAGCTCCCGAGTGGATGGCTACACCTTC. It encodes CASSSRVDGYTF.